The 29 T cell receptor beta chains given below trace back to one sample, sequenced in a study of T cell responses to AZD1222 COVID-19 vaccine (TCRdb year 2021). This sample's time point label indicates: baseline before first vaccination. Library construction relied on the immunoSEQ multiplex PCR assay. Entries here come from immuneACCESS through TCRdb and include only in-frame sequences with V and J called. Some clones fail to appear in such tables; in the studies checked, an unresolved V gene covers under half of the shortfall, and the cause of the remainder is unknown. The sample profile shows 80,000 to 100,000 clones; roughly 84% of them were found once. 13% of the sample is held by the ten biggest clonotypes. Material: peripheral blood, obtained on day 0 of AZD1222 vaccination. These receptors were taken from an adult in good health.

The CDR3 reads CASNPGYNEKLFF. Written as DNA, the CDR3 is TGTGCCAGTAACCCGGGCTACAATGAAAAACTGTTTTTT. This chain uses TRBV19 with TRBJ1-4; D not resolved. Germline V CDR1 and CDR2: LNHDA, SQIVND (reference sequence). The CDR3 totals 13 residues. The V end lost 7 bases, the J end lost 5 bases, and 11 bases lay between the germline ends.

The chain links TRBV19 to TRBJ1-5; TRBD1 agrees at 7 bases. Losses at the gene ends were 6 bases for V and 3 bases for J; bases not matched to a gene: 11. This CDR3 has 16 residues. From germline, CDR1 is LNHDA and CDR2 SQIVND (reference sequence). In nucleotides, the CDR3 is TGTGCCAGTAGCTCCCGGCGGGGACAGCACAATCAGCCCCAGCATTTT. It translates to CASSSRRGQHNQPQHF.

The chain couples TRBV6-4 to TRBJ1-1; D is uncertain. The length of the CDR3 is 14 residues. CDR1 is MRHNA and CDR2 is SNTAGT in the germline V gene. Trimming left V 8 bases short and J 9 bases short, with 22 bases between. The CDR3 DNA follows: TGTGCCAGCCGCCCTTCCGGGAACGAAAACCAAGCTTTCTTT. Its protein is CASRPSGNENQAFF.

This clone appeared once. The J gene is TRBJ2-2, the V gene TRBV2; D not resolved. Trimming removed 6 bases from V and 8 bases from J, with 13 bases in between. Germline loops: CDR1 SNHLY, CDR2 FYNNEI. The CDR3 runs to 13 residues. The CDR3 here is CASRVTTPGELFF. The CDR3 DNA reads TGTGCCAGCAGAGTAACAACCCCGGGGGAGCTGTTTTTT.

This rearrangement joins TRBV6-5 to TRBJ1-2, with 7 bases aligning to TRBD1. Germline CDR1 MNHEY, CDR2 SVGAGI. The V segment lost 6 bases and the J segment 11 bases; nucleotides outside the gene matches: 15. The CDR3 consists of 14 residues. CDR3 nucleotide sequence: TGTGCCAGCAGAGATACCGGGACAGCCTCTCAGTACACCTTC. Translation: CASRDTGTASQYTF.

The rearrangement uses TRBV2 and TRBJ1-5; D gene ambiguous. Deletions cut 1 base from V and 6 bases from J, with 16 bases between. Germline CDR1 is SNHLY and CDR2 is FYNNEI. The CDR3 contains 16 residues. The CDR3 sequence: CASSEEGLGLSQPQHF. CDR3 nucleotide sequence: TGTGCCAGCAGTGAAGAAGGGTTAGGGCTCAGTCAGCCCCAGCATTTT.

V is TRBV7-9 and J is TRBJ2-5, with 10 bases that match TRBD1. With 2 bases clipped from V and 3 bases from J, the junction kept 6 bases outside the gene matches. The CDR3 is made up of 16 amino acids. Germline V gene sequence: CDR1 SEHNR, CDR2 FQNEAQ (reference sequence). The CDR3 region is CASSLIVGQGKETQYF. CDR3 in DNA: TGTGCCAGCAGCTTAATTGTGGGACAGGGGAAAGAGACCCAGTACTTC.

This clone appeared once. The chain carries TRBV9 and TRBJ1-5, with 10 bases that match TRBD1. CDR1 and CDR2 from the germline V gene are SGDLS and YYNGEE. This CDR3 is 14 amino acids long. Trimming cost V 2 bases and J 8 bases; bases outside gene matches: 4. CDR3: CASSVGQGNEPQHF. Here the CDR3 DNA reads TGTGCCAGCAGCGTGGGACAGGGGAATGAGCCCCAGCATTTT.

The chain links TRBV2 to TRBJ2-7; D is ambiguous. In germline, CDR1 is SNHLY, CDR2 FYNNEI. The CDR3 runs to 13 residues. V was trimmed by 7 bases and J by 1 base, leaving 11 bases between them. The CDR3: CASIWIESYEQYF. The CDR3 nucleotides read TGTGCCAGCATATGGATTGAATCCTACGAGCAGTACTTC. Combining the CDR3 with reference TRBV2 and TRBJ2-7 gives the whole variable domain EPEVTQTPSHQVTQMGQEVILRCVPISNHLYFYWYRQILGQKVEFLVSFYNNEISEKSEIFDDQFSVERPDGSNFTLKIRSTKLEDSAMYFCASIWIESYEQYFGPGTRLTVT.

The gene calls are TRBV7-9 and TRBJ1-5, with D unclear. The germline V gene has CDR1 SEHNR and CDR2 FQNEAQ (reference sequence). The CDR3 length is 16 residues. The V end lost 5 bases, the J end lost 0 bases, and 14 bases lay between the germline ends. The CDR3: CASSRQGPFSNQPQHF. The DNA of the CDR3 is TGTGCCAGCAGCAGACAAGGGCCCTTTAGCAATCAGCCCCAGCATTTT.

The V and J genes are TRBV9 and TRBJ2-7; 8 nucleotides match TRBD2. After removal of 0 bases from V and 3 bases from J, the junction contained 14 bases not matched to a gene. Germline CDR1 reads SGDLS; CDR2 reads YYNGEE. The CDR3 length is 18 residues. The CDR3 DNA is TGTGCCAGCAGCGTAGCCCCCGGGGGAGCGGGGGTCCTCTACGAGCAGTACTTC. Translating it yields CASSVAPGGAGVLYEQYF.

The chain uses TRBV18 and TRBJ1-2; D gene uncertain. This CDR3 has 14 residues. The germline V and J ends were trimmed by 2 bases and 4 bases, with 11 bases remaining between them. Per germline, CDR1 KGHSH and CDR2 LQKENI. CDR3 nucleotides: TGTGCCAGCTCACCATCAACCAGTCCCTATGGCTACACCTTC. This translates into CASSPSTSPYGYTF. The complete variable domain, with remaining parts taken from reference TRBV18 and TRBJ1-2, reads NAGVMQNPRHLVRRRGQEARLRCSPMKGHSHVYWYRQLPEEGLKFMVYLQKENIIDESGMPKERFSAEFPKEGPSILRIQQVVRGDSAAYFCASSPSTSPYGYTFGSGTRLTVV.

The V gene is TRBV5-1, the J gene TRBJ2-5; 8 nucleotides agree with TRBD2. The J segment lost 4 bases and the V segment lost 6 bases, leaving 11 bases of the junction unmatched. The germline CDR1 and CDR2 sequences are SGHRS and YFSETQ. This CDR3 contains 15 residues. CDR3 sequence: CASTIGTSGLETQYF. The CDR3 nucleotides are TGCGCCAGCACCATAGGAACTAGCGGATTAGAGACCCAGTACTTC. The complete variable domain, with remaining parts taken from reference TRBV5-1 and TRBJ2-5, reads KAGVTQTPRYLIKTRGQQVTLSCSPISGHRSVSWYQQTPGQGLQFLFEYFSETQRNKGNFPGRFSGRQFSNSRSEMNVSTLELGDSALYLCASTIGTSGLETQYFGPGTRLLVL.

The chain combines TRBV4-2 with TRBJ2-7, with 11 bases fitting TRBD2. Germline-derived CDR1 and CDR2 are LGHNA and YNFKEQ. The CDR3 spans 17 residues. Losses at the gene ends were 0 bases for V and 3 bases for J; bases not matched to a gene: 7. CDR3: CASSQEPSGGNLYEQYF. In DNA form, the CDR3 reads TGTGCCAGCAGCCAAGAACCTAGCGGGGGGAATCTCTACGAGCAGTACTTC.

In its sample, this clone was seen once. The chain recombines TRBV5-1 with TRBJ2-3, with unresolved D. Trimming shortened V by 0 bases and J by 0 bases, and 8 bases separated the two germline ends. CDR1 and CDR2 from the germline V gene are SGHRS and YFSETQ. This CDR3 comprises 15 residues. CDR3 sequence reads: CASSLAATSTDTQYF. The CDR3 DNA sequence: TGCGCCAGCAGCTTGGCGGCGACTAGCACAGATACGCAGTATTTT.

The chain joins TRBV10-1 to TRBJ2-5, with D tentatively TRBD2 (5 bases). Trimming left V 5 bases short and J 2 bases short, with 9 bases between. This CDR3 is built from 13 residues. CDR1 is WNHNN and CDR2 is SYGVQD in the germline V gene (reference sequence). CDR3 DNA sequence: TGCGCCAGCAGTCCGGACTTGCAAGAGACCCAGTACTTC. Protein: CASSPDLQETQYF.

The chain joins TRBV11-3 to TRBJ2-3; D call uncertain. The CDR3 totals 14 residues. From germline, CDR1 is SGHNT and CDR2 YENEEA. The ends were cut back, 1 base at V and 7 bases at J, with 12 bases in the middle. The CDR3 spells CASSLGVAANTQYF. The CDR3, as DNA: TGTGCCAGCAGCTTAGGCGTAGCCGCAAATACGCAGTATTTT.

As concerns this clone: Sequence at one end of the junction differs from germline and may be a read error. The chain has TRBV4-1 and TRBJ1-1; tentatively, D is TRBD1 (6 bases). This CDR3 region has 15 residues. Germline V gene sequence: CDR1 MGHRA, CDR2 YSYEKL. The CDR3 nucleotides read TGCGCCAGCAGCGGGTTTGGCAGGGGCCGTCCTGAGGCTTTCTTT. Translating gives CASSGFGRGRPEAFF.

The chain is built from TRBV29-1 and TRBJ1-1; possible D gene TRBD1, 6 bases. Germline assignment: CDR1 SQVTM and CDR2 ANQGSEA. Trimming left V 2 bases short and J 6 bases short, with 10 bases between. CDR3 length: 12 amino acids. This chain's CDR3 is CSVEKTGAEAFF. CDR3 coding DNA: TGCAGCGTTGAAAAGACAGGCGCTGAAGCTTTCTTT. The full variable domain, rest sourced from reference TRBV29-1 and TRBJ1-1, is SAVISQKPSRDICQRGTSLTIQCQVDSQVTMMFWYRQQPGQSLTLIATANQGSEATYESGFVIDKFPISRPNLTFSTLTVSNMSPEDSSIYLCSVEKTGAEAFFGQGTRLTVV.

V and J are TRBV29-1 and TRBJ1-5; unclear D gene. The V gene lost 4 bases and the J gene lost 0 bases, with 10 bases spanning the gap. The CDR3 contains 14 residues. The germline V gene encodes CDR1 SQVTM and CDR2 ANQGSEA. DNA of the CDR3: TGCAGCGTTGTCTGGAGGGATAGCAATCAGCCCCAGCATTTT. This codes for CSVVWRDSNQPQHF.

The CDR3 here is CASSQGLWNEQFF. In DNA, the CDR3 is TGCGCCAGCAGCCAAGGGTTGTGGAATGAGCAGTTCTTC. The gene calls are TRBV4-3 and TRBJ2-1; no reliable D call. CDR1 LGHNA and CDR2 YSLEER come from the germline V gene. This CDR3 has 13 amino acids. The V end lost 1 base, the J end lost 7 bases, and 8 bases lay between the germline ends.

V usage is TRBV7-3 and J usage is TRBJ2-7; D possibly matches TRBD1 or TRBD2 (5 bases each). Trimming stripped 4 bases from V and 7 bases from J, with 14 bases between. The CDR3 runs to 13 residues. From germline, CDR1 is SGHTA and CDR2 FQGTGA. This CDR3 is CASSSKGPVEQYF. DNA of the CDR3: TGTGCCAGCAGCTCCAAGGGACCAGTGGAGCAGTACTTC.

The genes are TRBV27 and TRBJ2-2; 13 bases fit TRBD2. There are 17 residues in the CDR3. Trimming cost V 5 bases and J 6 bases; bases outside gene matches: 9. Germline V gene data show CDR1 as MNHEY and CDR2 as SMNVEV (reference sequence). The CDR3: CASSRRLAGGKAGELFF. CDR3 nucleotides: TGTGCCAGCAGTCGAAGACTAGCGGGGGGTAAGGCCGGGGAGCTGTTTTTT.

The rearrangement joins TRBV5-1 to TRBJ1-1, with a weak D call TRBD1 (5 bases). The CDR3 extends over 14 amino acids. Germline values: CDR1 SGHRS, CDR2 YFSETQ. Deletions cut 6 bases from V and 5 bases from J, with 17 bases between. CDR3 bases: TGCGCCAGCACCCCCAACGTGGGGGGGACTGAAGCTTTCTTT. It encodes CASTPNVGGTEAFF.

This sequence joins TRBV2 and TRBJ1-2; no reliable D call. Germline CDR1 and CDR2: SNHLY and FYNNEI. The CDR3 is 15 amino acids. Trimming pared 4 bases from V and 0 bases from J, leaving 12 bases between. The CDR3 coding sequence is TGTGCCAGCAGTGTACCGACTGGCTCTAACTATGGCTACACCTTC. Encoded protein: CASSVPTGSNYGYTF.

This clone turned up a few times. The chain joins TRBV9 to TRBJ1-3; D uncertain. In germline, CDR1 is SGDLS, CDR2 YYNGEE. The V gene lost 8 bases and the J gene lost 2 bases, with 11 bases spanning the gap. This CDR3 is built from 13 residues. CDR3 residues: CASESGAGNTIYF. The CDR3 region has the DNA TGTGCCAGTGAATCAGGTGCTGGAAACACCATATATTTT.

This chain links TRBV7-2 with TRBJ2-5, with 12 bases fitting TRBD2. The CDR3 runs 16 residues. In germline, CDR1 is SGHTA, CDR2 FQGNSA. J lost 3 bases, V lost 1 base, and 3 bases had no gene match. CDR3 amino acids: CASSLGPSGGEETQYF. In nucleotides, the CDR3 is TGTGCCAGCAGCTTAGGTCCTAGCGGGGGGGAAGAGACCCAGTACTTC. Filled out from reference TRBV7-2 and TRBJ2-5, the complete variable domain reads GAGVSQSPSNKVTEKGKDVELRCDPISGHTALYWYRQSLGQGLEFLIYFQGNSAPDKSGLPSDRFSAERTGGSVSTLTIQRTQQEDSAVYLCASSLGPSGGEETQYFGPGTRLLVL.

The sample holds one count of this clone. The V and J genes are TRBV5-1 and TRBJ2-2; no firm D call. Trimming removed 0 bases from V and 1 base from J, with 4 bases in between. CDR1 and CDR2 (germline): SGHRS, YFSETQ. The CDR3 length is 14 residues. This CDR3 is CASSLAGNTGELFF. The CDR3 nucleotides are TGCGCCAGCAGCTTGGCCGGGAACACCGGGGAGCTGTTTTTT.

The chain has TRBV7-2 and TRBJ2-7, with 7 bases fitting TRBD1. CDR3 length equals 15 residues. Germline lookup yields CDR1 SGHTA and CDR2 FQGNSA. V dropped 5 bases and J dropped 3; count of bases not matched to a gene: 10. CDR3 sequence (DNA): TGTGCCAGCAGCCACGACAGGGTTGCGGGCTACGAGCAGTACTTC. Encoded protein: CASSHDRVAGYEQYF.